Listed below are T cell receptor beta chains from one sample, sequenced in a study of shared clonotypes between healthy human individuals. TCRdb's copy holds only in-frame clones and misses some; the assay was immunoSEQ multiplex PCR. This table holds a few hundred thousand clones, 70% to 80% found once. Sequencing input: PBMCs. These receptors originate from a woman between 40 and 50 years old in good health. Some clones in this sample may be carry-over from other donors' samples. CDR3s include the opening cysteine and the closing phenylalanine or tryptophan. The order of the fields is clone size, J gene, CDR3 length, V gene, D gene, CDR3 DNA, CDR3 protein. D genes are given only for firm matches. Where a row states a size, it is once, few, many or the class of an expanded clone; other rows omit it.

few	TRBJ2-4	13	TRBV18	NA	TGTGCCAGCTCACCACCCAGTGGGGACATTCAGTACTTC	CASSPPSGDIQYF
NA	TRBJ1-2	14	TRBV19	NA	TGTGCCAGTAGTATTGCGGGAGCTAACTATGGCTACACCTTC	CASSIAGANYGYTF
NA	TRBJ1-1	13	TRBV11-2	NA	TGTGCCAGCAGCTCGAGGGGGAACACTGAAGCTTTCTTT	CASSSRGNTEAFF
once	TRBJ2-3	15	TRBV11-1	NA	TGTGCCAGCAGCTCCCACCGTAAGTCGACAGATACGCAGTATTTT	CASSSHRKSTDTQYF
NA	TRBJ2-7	16	TRBV19	TRBD2	TGTGCCAGTACCGTTACCGCCGGGACTAGCATCCACGAGCAGTACTTC	CASTVTAGTSIHEQYF
NA	TRBJ2-3	14	TRBV28	NA	TGTGCCAGCAGTTTGAGACCGAGCACAGATACGCAGTATTTT	CASSLRPSTDTQYF
NA	TRBJ2-7	15	TRBV28	TRBD2	TGTGCCAGCAGTTCTGGGACTAGCGGCGGCTACGAGCAGTACTTC	CASSSGTSGGYEQYF
NA	TRBJ1-5	15	TRBV28	NA	TGTGCCAGCAGTTTCCTCGGGGGGGGCAATCAGCCCCAGCATTTT	CASSFLGGGNQPQHF
NA	TRBJ1-2	14	TRBV25-1	NA	TGTGCCAGCAGTCTCCTGACTCATAACTATGGCTACACCTTC	CASSLLTHNYGYTF
NA	TRBJ1-2	14	TRBV6-5	TRBD1	TGTGCCAGCAGTCGAGACAGGGGGGGAGGTGTCTACACCTTC	CASSRDRGGGVYTF
NA	TRBJ2-1	15	TRBV5-1	TRBD2	TGCGCCAGCAGCTTGGGTGGGACTATTTACAATGAGCAGTTCTTC	CASSLGGTIYNEQFF
once	TRBJ2-1	15	TRBV11-2	TRBD2	TGTGCCAGCAGCTTAGTTAGCGGGAGGGACAATGAGCAGTTCTTC	CASSLVSGRDNEQFF
NA	TRBJ2-2	13	TRBV10-3	TRBD1	TGTGCCACCCGGGACAGGGCCCCCGGGGAGCTGTTTTTT	CATRDRAPGELFF
NA	TRBJ2-2	13	TRBV7-3	NA	TGTGCCAGCAGCTTAGGGCTAAACGGGGAGCTGTTTTTT	CASSLGLNGELFF
NA	TRBJ2-7	14	TRBV19	TRBD1	TGTGCCAGCTCCCGGACAGGGGAATTGTACGAGCAGTACTTC	CASSRTGELYEQYF
NA	TRBJ1-2	13	TRBV2	TRBD1	TGTGCCAGCAGAGACAGGGGATACTATGGCTACACCTTC	CASRDRGYYGYTF
NA	TRBJ2-5	17	TRBV4-1	TRBD2	TGCGCCAGCAGCCAAGGGGCACTAGCGGCCCCTCAAGAGACCCAGTACTTC	CASSQGALAAPQETQYF
NA	TRBJ1-5	15	TRBV7-6	TRBD1	TGTGCCAGCAGCTTAAGGGACAGCTGGAATCAGCCCCAGCATTTT	CASSLRDSWNQPQHF